Each of the 14 T cell receptor beta chains below was sequenced from the same sample in a study of cytomegalovirus exposure and HLA in healthy donors. A multiplex PCR was run with 60 Vbeta primers and 13 Jbeta primers. Produced via immunoSEQ multiplex PCR; TCRdb's table is partial and in-frame only. The data contain around 200,000 clones, around 86% of them singletons. Material for sequencing was PBMCs. The receptors originated from a man aged 50 to 60 in good health and CMV-seronegative.

The CDR3 loop reads CASSLTSGSTDTQYF. CDR3 nucleotide sequence: TGCGCCAGCAGCTTGACTAGCGGGAGCACAGATACGCAGTATTTT. The chain couples TRBV5-1 to TRBJ2-3, with 9 bases identical to TRBD2. There are 15 residues in the CDR3. Germline V gives CDR1 SGHRS, CDR2 YFSETQ. The J segment lost 0 bases and the V segment lost 1 base, leaving 0 bases of the junction unmatched.

The count of this clone is one. J is TRBJ2-3 and V is TRBV2; 7 positions match TRBD2. The CDR3 has 14 residues. Germline-derived CDR1 and CDR2 are SNHLY and FYNNEI. Trimming took 8 bases from V and 3 from J; bases not matched to a gene: 8. The CDR3 loop is CASAQAGWTDTQYF. As DNA, the CDR3 is TGTGCCAGCGCTCAAGCGGGGTGGACAGATACGCAGTATTTT.

This clone was seen once. The rearrangement uses TRBV7-8 and TRBJ2-2; 7 bases map to TRBD1. Germline V gene lookup returns CDR1 SGHVS and CDR2 FQNEAQ. The CDR3 is 15 residues long. V was clipped by 5 bases and J by 0 bases; unmatched bases: 3. CDR3 sequence reads: CASSPGTANTGELFF. As DNA, the CDR3 is TGTGCCAGCAGCCCTGGGACAGCGAACACCGGGGAGCTGTTTTTT.

This rearrangement joins TRBV19 to TRBJ1-2; 7 bases are a match to TRBD1. Trimming cost V 4 bases and J 0 bases; bases outside gene matches: 5. From germline, CDR1 is LNHDA and CDR2 SQIVND (reference sequence). This CDR3 region has 15 residues. The CDR3, as DNA: TGTGCCAGTAGTAGGGGGACAGAAGCTAACTATGGCTACACCTTC. It translates to CASSRGTEANYGYTF. Full variable domain (missing parts from reference TRBV19 and TRBJ1-2): DGGITQSPKYLFRKEGQNVTLSCEQNLNHDAMYWYRQDPGQGLRLIYYSQIVNDFQKGDIAEGYSVSREKKESFPLTVTSAQKNPTAFYLCASSRGTEANYGYTFGSGTRLTVV.

The chain recombines TRBV4-1 with TRBJ1-2; D possibly corresponds to TRBD1 (6 bases). This CDR3 is 16 amino acids long. The germline V gene has CDR1 MGHRA and CDR2 YSYEKL. The V end lost 1 base, the J end lost 5 bases, and 17 bases lay between the germline ends. The CDR3 here is CASSQVELQGSYGYTF. The CDR3 bases are TGCGCCAGCAGCCAAGTAGAATTACAGGGATCGTATGGCTACACCTTC.

The rearrangement joins TRBV6-1 to TRBJ2-7, with 11 bases identical to TRBD1. The CDR3 spans 15 residues. Germline V gives CDR1 MNHNS, CDR2 SASEGT. V lost 6 bases, J lost 2 bases, and 6 bases stayed unmatched. CDR3 amino acids: CASRRGTGGTYEQYF. In nucleotides, the CDR3 is TGTGCCAGCAGAAGAGGGACAGGGGGGACCTACGAGCAGTACTTC.

The chain combines TRBV15 with TRBJ1-2; D is possibly TRBD1 (5 bases). The CDR3 is 14 residues long. V shed 3 bases and J shed 3 bases, with 11 bases lying between them. Per germline, CDR1 LNHNV and CDR2 YYDKDF (reference sequence). The CDR3 region is CATSSRVFDYGYTF. Written as DNA, the CDR3 is TGTGCCACCAGCAGCAGGGTGTTTGACTATGGCTACACCTTC.

V and J are TRBV19 and TRBJ1-5; tentative D call: TRBD1 (6 bases). This CDR3 spans 14 amino acids. The germline V gene encodes CDR1 LNHDA and CDR2 SQIVND (reference sequence). V dropped 5 bases and J dropped 1 base, with 9 bases sitting between them. This CDR3 reads CASSFGQSNQPQHF. CDR3 coding DNA: TGTGCCAGTAGTTTCGGACAGAGCAATCAGCCCCAGCATTTT.

The V call is TRBV29-1, the J call TRBJ2-5; maybe TRBD1 (6 bases). Germline CDR1 reads SQVTM; CDR2 reads ANQGSEA. The length of the CDR3 is 13 residues. Trimming pared 6 bases from V and 1 base from J, leaving 12 bases between. The CDR3: CSVAGQIQETQYF. Written as DNA, the CDR3 is TGCAGCGTGGCCGGACAGATCCAAGAGACCCAGTACTTC.

This chain connects TRBV18 to TRBJ2-2; 7 bases align to TRBD2. CDR1 is KGHSH, CDR2 LQKENI, per germline. The V and J ends lost 6 bases and 4 bases, in that order; junction bases with no gene match: 14. CDR3 size: 17 residues. Here the CDR3 reads CASSASDKRGVTGELFF. The CDR3 nucleotides read TGTGCCAGCTCTGCCAGCGACAAGCGGGGAGTCACCGGGGAGCTGTTTTTT. The variable domain in full, with the rest retrieved from reference TRBV18 and TRBJ2-2, is NAGVMQNPRHLVRRRGQEARLRCSPMKGHSHVYWYRQLPEEGLKFMVYLQKENIIDESGMPKERFSAEFPKEGPSILRIQQVVRGDSAAYFCASSASDKRGVTGELFFGEGSRLTVL.

The chain uses TRBV19 and TRBJ2-1, with D possibly TRBD2 on 6 matching bases. The germline V gene encodes CDR1 LNHDA and CDR2 SQIVND (reference sequence). Trimming took 3 bases from V and 0 from J, leaving 15 bases between them. The CDR3 runs 17 residues. In nucleotides, the CDR3 is TGTGCCAGTAGTATGGGTAGCGGCTCTAGCTCCTACAATGAGCAGTTCTTC. Its protein product is CASSMGSGSSSYNEQFF.

This chain links TRBV19 with TRBJ1-1; tentative D call: TRBD1 (6 bases). This CDR3 contains 16 residues. Germline V gives CDR1 LNHDA, CDR2 SQIVND (reference sequence). Trimming removed 6 bases at V and 8 bases at J, with 25 bases between. CDR3 nucleotides: TGTGCCAGTAGGGGAACAGGACAGCCCGATAAGACAGAAGCTTTCTTT. This translates into CASRGTGQPDKTEAFF.

The rearrangement links TRBV11-1 to TRBJ2-7, with a possible D match to TRBD1 (6 bases). The CDR3 sequence is 15 residues long. CDR1 SGHAT and CDR2 FQDESV come from the germline V gene (reference sequence). V was trimmed by 4 bases and J by 4 bases, leaving 17 bases between them. The CDR3 nucleotides read TGTGCCAGCAGCTCGGTAACAGGGTTCGTATACGAGCAGTACTTC. As protein: CASSSVTGFVYEQYF. The full variable domain, in which reference TRBV11-1 and TRBJ2-7 provide the parts outside the CDR3, is EAEVAQSPRYKITEKSQAVAFWCDPISGHATLYWYRQILGQGPELLVQFQDESVVDDSQLPKDRFSAERLKGVDSTLKIQPAELGDSAMYLCASSSVTGFVYEQYFGPGTRLTVT.

The chain combines TRBV7-8 with TRBJ1-2; 7 bases are a match to TRBD1. The length of the CDR3 is 17 residues. Germline trimming cut 5 bases from V and 4 bases from J; bases unmatched to any gene: 16. Germline CDR1 reads SGHVS; CDR2 reads FQNEAQ. The CDR3 reads CASSPRTGNLLAYGYTF. In DNA form, the CDR3 reads TGTGCCAGCAGCCCCCGGACAGGAAACCTTTTGGCCTATGGCTACACCTTC.